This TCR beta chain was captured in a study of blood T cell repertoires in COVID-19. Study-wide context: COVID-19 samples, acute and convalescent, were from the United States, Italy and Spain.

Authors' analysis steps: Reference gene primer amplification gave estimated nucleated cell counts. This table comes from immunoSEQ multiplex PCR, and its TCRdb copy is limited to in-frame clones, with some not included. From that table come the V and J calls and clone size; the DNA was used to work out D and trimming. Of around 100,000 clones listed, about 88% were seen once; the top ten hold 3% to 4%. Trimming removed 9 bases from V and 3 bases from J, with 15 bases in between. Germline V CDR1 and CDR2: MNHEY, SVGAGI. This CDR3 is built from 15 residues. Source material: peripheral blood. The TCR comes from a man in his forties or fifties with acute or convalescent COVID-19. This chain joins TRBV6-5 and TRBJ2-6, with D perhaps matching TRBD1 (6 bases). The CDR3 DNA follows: TGTGCCAGTGGGAGCTGGGGGCTTGGGGCCAACGTCCTGACTTTC. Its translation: CASGSWGLGANVLTF.